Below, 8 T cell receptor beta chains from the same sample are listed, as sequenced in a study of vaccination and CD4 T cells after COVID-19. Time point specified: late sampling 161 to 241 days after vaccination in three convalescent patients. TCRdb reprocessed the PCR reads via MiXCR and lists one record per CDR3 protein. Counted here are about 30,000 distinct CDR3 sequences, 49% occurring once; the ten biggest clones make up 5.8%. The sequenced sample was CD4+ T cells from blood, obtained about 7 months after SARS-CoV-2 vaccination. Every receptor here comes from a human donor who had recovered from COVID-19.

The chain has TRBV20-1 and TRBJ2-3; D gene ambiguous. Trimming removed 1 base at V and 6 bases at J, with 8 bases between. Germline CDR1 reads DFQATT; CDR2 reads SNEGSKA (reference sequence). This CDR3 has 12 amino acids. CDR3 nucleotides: TGCAGTGCTAGAGGCCAGCAGGATACGCAGTATTTT. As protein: CSARGQQDTQYF.

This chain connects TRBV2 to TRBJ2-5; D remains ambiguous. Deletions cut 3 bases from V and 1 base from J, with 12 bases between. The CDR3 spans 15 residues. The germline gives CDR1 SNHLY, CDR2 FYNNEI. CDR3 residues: CASSDPRAFQETQYF. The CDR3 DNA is TGTGCCAGCAGTGATCCCCGAGCTTTCCAAGAGACCCAGTACTTC.

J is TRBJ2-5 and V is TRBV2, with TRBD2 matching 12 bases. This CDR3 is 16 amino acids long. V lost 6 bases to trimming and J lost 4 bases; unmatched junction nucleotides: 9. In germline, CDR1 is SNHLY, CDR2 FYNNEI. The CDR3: CASSYQPGLAGETQYF. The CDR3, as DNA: TGTGCCAGCAGCTATCAACCGGGACTAGCGGGAGAGACCCAGTACTTC.

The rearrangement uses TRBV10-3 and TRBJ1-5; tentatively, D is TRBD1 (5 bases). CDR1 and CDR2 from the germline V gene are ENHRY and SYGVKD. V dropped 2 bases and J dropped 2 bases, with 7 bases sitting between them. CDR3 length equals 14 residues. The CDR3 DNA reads TGTGCCATCAGTGAGGCACAGGGCAATCAGCCCCAGCATTTT. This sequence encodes CAISEAQGNQPQHF.

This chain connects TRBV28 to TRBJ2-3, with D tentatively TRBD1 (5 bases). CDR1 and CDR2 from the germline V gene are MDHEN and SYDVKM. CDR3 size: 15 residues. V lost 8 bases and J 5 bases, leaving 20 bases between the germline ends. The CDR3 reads CASAQEKGARDTQYF. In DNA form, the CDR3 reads TGTGCCAGCGCACAGGAGAAGGGTGCCCGAGATACGCAGTATTTT.

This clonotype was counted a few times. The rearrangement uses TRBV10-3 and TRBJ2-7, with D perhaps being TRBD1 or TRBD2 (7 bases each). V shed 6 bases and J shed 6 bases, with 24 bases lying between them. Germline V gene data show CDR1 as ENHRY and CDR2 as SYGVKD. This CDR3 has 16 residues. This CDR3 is CAISQGGSTSDSEQYF. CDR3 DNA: TGTGCCATCAGCCAGGGGGGGAGTACTAGCGATAGCGAGCAGTACTTC.

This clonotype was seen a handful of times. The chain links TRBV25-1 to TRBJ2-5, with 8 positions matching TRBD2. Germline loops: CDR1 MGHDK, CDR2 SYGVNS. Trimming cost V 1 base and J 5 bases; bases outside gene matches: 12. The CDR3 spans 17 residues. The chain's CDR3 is CASSEWRMDRGGETQYF. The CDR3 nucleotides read TGTGCCAGCAGTGAATGGAGGATGGACCGCGGGGGGGAGACCCAGTACTTC.

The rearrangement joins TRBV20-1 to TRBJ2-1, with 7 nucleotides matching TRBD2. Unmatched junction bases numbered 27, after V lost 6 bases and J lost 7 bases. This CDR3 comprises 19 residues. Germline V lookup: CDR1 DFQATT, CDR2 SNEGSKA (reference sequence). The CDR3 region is CSAPRVGLAEGIGGNEQFF. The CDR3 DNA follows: TGCAGTGCCCCCCGCGTCGGCCTAGCGGAGGGGATTGGGGGGAATGAGCAGTTCTTC.